This TCR beta chain was recorded in a study of blood T cell repertoires in COVID-19. Study overall: The United States, Italy and Spain provided the acute and convalescent COVID-19 samples. T cells, B-cell-depleted T cells, or PBMCs supplied cDNA or gDNA.

CDR1 and CDR2 (germline): KGHSH, LQKENI. The junction had 14 bases not matched to a gene; V was cut back by 2 bases and J by 7 bases. The CDR3 length is 18 residues. In the authors' workflow: Reference gene primer amplification in the assay estimated nucleated cell counts. Measured with immunoSEQ multiplex PCR; TCRdb has only the in-frame clones, and not every one. V, J and clone size are those of that table, while D and trimming were read from the DNA. This sample has approximately 100,000 clones, with more than 80% found just once. Sequenced material: peripheral blood. The chain has TRBV18 and TRBJ1-5; 10 bases fit TRBD1. The clonotype comes from a human donor in a cohort sampled during active COVID-19. This CDR3 reads CASSPSPGTGVRGQPQHF. The CDR3 nucleotides are TGTGCCAGCTCACCATCCCCCGGGACAGGGGTAAGGGGACAGCCCCAGCATTTT.